These 17 T cell receptor beta chains share one sample of origin, sequenced in a study of beta chain features in type 1 diabetes. Expressed TCRB transcripts were sequenced because the isolated RNA had all been reverse transcribed beforehand. The data were produced by immunoSEQ multiplex PCR, yet TCRdb's version contains in-frame clones alone and is incomplete. This table holds under 350,000 clones, roughly 8% found once. The material sequenced was central memory CD4+ T cells from blood. All receptors derive from a woman younger than 30 in good health.

The genes are TRBV4-3 and TRBJ2-5; the match to TRBD2 covers 10 bases. With 2 bases clipped from V and 7 bases from J, the junction kept 4 bases outside the gene matches. In germline, CDR1 is LGHNA, CDR2 YSLEER. The CDR3 covers 14 residues. The CDR3 nucleotides read TGCGCCAGCAGCCAATGGCTAGCGGGAGCGACCCAGTACTTC. This gives the protein CASSQWLAGATQYF.

Only a few counts were recorded for this clone. The chain is built from TRBV4-2 and TRBJ2-2, with 11 bases lining up with TRBD2. The V segment lost 0 bases and the J segment 8 bases; nucleotides outside the gene matches: 14. Germline loops: CDR1 LGHNA, CDR2 YNFKEQ. The CDR3 has 19 amino acids. As DNA, the CDR3 is TGTGCCAGCAGCCAAGATCCCGCCACTAGCGGGAGATTTGCGGGGGAGCTGTTTTTT. Translating it yields CASSQDPATSGRFAGELFF.

This clone was recorded many times. This chain connects TRBV20-1 to TRBJ1-1; D not resolved. The germline gives CDR1 DFQATT, CDR2 SNEGSKA (reference sequence). The CDR3 loop spans 11 amino acids. Between the trimmed V and J ends, which lost 5 bases and 6 bases, there was a span of 10 bases. Here the CDR3 DNA reads TGCAGTGCTTTCAGTACCGCTGAAGCTTTCTTT. Amino acids: CSAFSTAEAFF.

This clone turned up a few times. The chain combines TRBV7-8 with TRBJ2-5, with D perhaps matching TRBD2 (6 bases). The CDR3 is 12 residues long. V gave up 1 base and J gave up 7 bases, with 7 bases separating them. CDR1 is SGHVS and CDR2 is FQNEAQ in the germline V gene. CDR3 region: CASSLVGGTQYF. The DNA for the CDR3 is TGTGCCAGCAGCTTAGTGGGGGGGACCCAGTACTTC.

This clone was counted at least ten times. The chain combines TRBV2 with TRBJ1-6; D is ambiguous. Trimming took 1 base from V and 10 from J, leaving 14 bases between them. The length of the CDR3 is 15 residues. Germline V CDR1 and CDR2: SNHLY, FYNNEI. CDR3 protein: CASSEGERVRSPLHF. The CDR3 bases are TGTGCCAGCAGTGAAGGCGAGAGGGTGAGATCACCCCTCCACTTT.

This clone came up a few times. This specimen includes other DNA sequences encoding the same CDR3. CDR3 bases: TGTGCCAGCAGCTTAGCGGGCACCGGGGAGCTGTTTTTT. It codes for CASSLAGTGELFF. This chain joins TRBV5-4 and TRBJ2-2, with D possibly matching TRBD2 (6 bases). Germline values: CDR1 SGHNT, CDR2 YYREEE (reference sequence). V lost 2 bases to trimming and J lost 4 bases, with 6 bases between them. The CDR3 loop spans 13 amino acids.

This clone was detected a few times. The genes are TRBV6-1 and TRBJ2-5, with TRBD2 identical over 7 bases. Germline CDR1 and CDR2: MNHNS and SASEGT. CDR3 length: 14 residues. V dropped 7 bases and J dropped 5; count of bases not matched to a gene: 10. The CDR3 DNA reads TGTGCCAGCACTACCCCTGGGGGGGTGGAGACCCAGTACTTC. Residues: CASTTPGGVETQYF.

This rearrangement joins TRBV25-1 to TRBJ2-6, with TRBD2 as a possible D gene (5 bases). The CDR3 totals 17 residues. Germline V lookup: CDR1 MGHDK, CDR2 SYGVNS. The V gene lost 2 bases and the J gene lost 2 bases, with 13 bases spanning the gap. Here the CDR3 reads CASSEGWGVTGANVLTF. The CDR3 region has the DNA TGTGCCAGCAGTGAAGGTTGGGGAGTGACTGGGGCCAACGTCCTGACTTTC. The whole variable domain, remainder taken from reference TRBV25-1 and TRBJ2-6, is EADIYQTPRYLVIGTGKKITLECSQTMGHDKMYWYQQDPGMELHLIHYSYGVNSTEKGDLSSESTVSRIRTEHFPLTLESARPSHTSQYLCASSEGWGVTGANVLTFGAGSRLTVL.

This clone was seen ten or more times. The rearrangement joins TRBV7-9 to TRBJ1-1, with D unclear. Germline V gene data show CDR1 as SEHNR and CDR2 as FQNEAQ (reference sequence). V gave up 3 bases and J gave up 8 bases, with 13 bases separating them. The CDR3 runs to 13 residues. The CDR3 DNA reads TGTGCCAGCAGCTTTGGAGCGGAAGCAGAAGCTTTCTTT. Translated, it gives CASSFGAEAEAFF.

A note on this clone: This specimen includes other DNA sequences encoding the same CDR3. This chain connects TRBV20-1 to TRBJ2-3; TRBD2 matches 8 bases. CDR3 length: 11 amino acids. The germline CDR1 and CDR2 sequences are DFQATT and SNEGSKA (reference sequence). The V and J ends lost 8 bases and 6 bases, in that order; junction bases with no gene match: 4. In nucleotides, the CDR3 is TGCAGTTCGGGAGGGGCGGATACGCAGTATTTT. Its translation: CSSGGADTQYF.

There are a few counts of this clone. The chain recombines TRBV11-3 with TRBJ1-1; D is unclear. Trimming shortened V by 5 bases and J by 1 base, and 8 bases separated the two germline ends. Per germline, CDR1 SGHNT and CDR2 YENEEA. The CDR3 length is 13 residues. In DNA, the CDR3 is TGTGCCAGCAGCCGGAAAGAGAACACTGAAGCTTTCTTT. The encoded protein is CASSRKENTEAFF.

This clone has ten or more counts. The chain carries TRBV28 and TRBJ1-2; TRBD1 is a possible D gene (5 bases). The CDR3 spans 16 residues. Trimming stripped 5 bases from V and 3 bases from J, with 19 bases between. Germline-derived CDR1 and CDR2 are MDHEN and SYDVKM. CDR3 sequence: CASSLPGVTLYYGYTF. The CDR3 DNA follows: TGTGCCAGCAGTCTGCCGGGGGTCACCCTATACTATGGCTACACCTTC.

The genes are TRBV10-3 and TRBJ2-3; D tentatively fits TRBD1 or TRBD2 (6 bases each). Trimming pared 6 bases from V and 2 bases from J, leaving 21 bases between. The CDR3 spans 17 residues. Germline values: CDR1 ENHRY, CDR2 SYGVKD. CDR3 coding DNA: TGTGCCATCAGCCCCCTAGCCCTAGGGGGGATCACAGATACGCAGTATTTT. It yields the protein CAISPLALGGITDTQYF.

This clone was counted at least ten times. This rearrangement joins TRBV7-8 to TRBJ2-3, with 7 bases that match TRBD2. The germline gives CDR1 SGHVS, CDR2 FQNEAQ. This CDR3 is 16 amino acids long. Unmatched junction bases numbered 12, after V lost 5 bases and J lost 4 bases. CDR3 protein: CASSPGFAGASDTQYF. In DNA, the CDR3 is TGTGCCAGCAGCCCCGGTTTTGCGGGAGCCTCAGATACGCAGTATTTT.

This clone showed up just a few times. V is TRBV7-2 and J is TRBJ1-2; D not certain. Per germline, CDR1 SGHTA and CDR2 FQGNSA. V lost 6 bases to trimming and J lost 8 bases, with 19 bases between them. The CDR3 sequence is 14 residues long. CDR3 in amino acids: CASSHIKASNGYTF. CDR3 bases: TGTGCCAGCAGTCATATCAAGGCTTCGAACGGCTACACCTTC.

Worth noting for this clone: This may stem from a read error, because a much larger clone lies one nucleotide away. This chain joins TRBV7-2 and TRBJ2-5, with 7 nucleotides matching TRBD1. Per germline, CDR1 SGHTA and CDR2 FQGNSA. V lost 7 bases and J lost 5; bases outside the gene matches: 7. CDR3 length equals 13 residues. In nucleotides, the CDR3 is TGTGCCAGCACCTTCACAGGGGCGGAGACCCAGTACTTC. Its protein product is CASTFTGAETQYF.

This clone has a handful of counts. The rearrangement links TRBV6-5 to TRBJ1-2; TRBD1 matches 9 bases. The CDR3 is 15 residues long. Unmatched junction bases numbered 6, after V lost 1 base and J lost 6 bases. Germline V gene sequence: CDR1 MNHEY, CDR2 SVGAGI. The chain's CDR3 is CASSYWGQGSDGYTF. The CDR3 DNA follows: TGTGCCAGCAGTTACTGGGGACAGGGATCGGATGGCTACACCTTC.